One and the same sample provided the 27 T cell receptor beta chains below, sequenced in a study of beta chain features in type 1 diabetes. Investigators reverse transcribed all isolated RNA, so they sequenced expressed TCRB transcripts. Only in-frame clones appear in the TCRdb table, and some are missing; sequencing was by immunoSEQ multiplex PCR. The sample has approximately 470,000 clones, 30% seen once. The material sequenced was naive CD4+ T cells from blood. Every receptor here comes from a man aged 18-30 years in good health.

This clone was counted between two and nine times. Other DNA variants within this sample encode the same CDR3. The chain carries TRBV7-2 and TRBJ2-5, with 11 bases lining up with TRBD2. The CDR3 contains 15 residues. The V segment lost 3 bases and the J segment 4 bases; nucleotides outside the gene matches: 4. CDR1 is SGHTA and CDR2 is FQGNSA in the germline V gene. CDR3: CASSFGLAGGETQYF. In nucleotides, the CDR3 is TGTGCCAGCAGCTTCGGGCTAGCGGGAGGAGAGACCCAGTACTTC.

The sample holds a few counts of this clone. The CDR3 bases are TGTGCCAGCACGGGGGCAGGAACTAGCGGGGCGAACCAGTACTTC. This translates into CASTGAGTSGANQYF. The chain couples TRBV6-6 to TRBJ2-5; 10 nucleotides match TRBD2. This CDR3 contains 15 residues. Germline loops: CDR1 MNHNY, CDR2 SVGAGI (reference sequence). J gave up 10 bases and V 7 bases, and 15 bases lay outside the gene matches.

This clone showed up just a few times. V and J are TRBV18 and TRBJ2-5; 8 nucleotides agree with TRBD1. CDR3 length equals 15 residues. J lost 2 bases, V lost 4 bases, and 6 bases had no gene match. Per the germline V gene, CDR1 is KGHSH and CDR2 is LQKENI. The CDR3 nucleotides read TGTGCCAGCTCACAGACCGGGACAGGACAAGAGACCCAGTACTTC. Protein sequence: CASSQTGTGQETQYF. Filled out from reference TRBV18 and TRBJ2-5, the complete variable domain reads NAGVMQNPRHLVRRRGQEARLRCSPMKGHSHVYWYRQLPEEGLKFMVYLQKENIIDESGMPKERFSAEFPKEGPSILRIQQVVRGDSAAYFCASSQTGTGQETQYFGPGTRLLVL.

This clone was seen a few times. The chain joins TRBV19 to TRBJ2-1; 12 nucleotides match TRBD2. This CDR3 contains 15 residues. Germline assignment: CDR1 LNHDA and CDR2 SQIVND (reference sequence). V lost 3 bases and J lost 6; bases outside the gene matches: 3. Here the CDR3 DNA reads TGTGCCAGTAGTATGACTAGCGGGAGTCCCAATGAGCAGTTCTTC. It is translated as CASSMTSGSPNEQFF.

To note about this clone: The sample carries other DNA sequences with the same CDR3. The V gene is TRBV30, the J gene TRBJ2-7, with 10 bases identical to TRBD1. V shed 3 bases and J 1 base; nucleotides not matched to a gene: 3. This CDR3 comprises 14 residues. Germline CDR1 and CDR2: GTSNPN and SVGIG (reference sequence). DNA for the CDR3: TGTGCCTGGAGCCGGGACAGGGGATCCTACGAGCAGTACTTC. It codes for CAWSRDRGSYEQYF.

The genes are TRBV30 and TRBJ2-1; 8 positions match TRBD2. Per the germline V gene, CDR1 is GTSNPN and CDR2 is SVGIG (reference sequence). J gave up 1 base and V 5 bases, and 4 bases lay outside the gene matches. CDR3 length: 14 residues. This CDR3 reads CAWQIAGSYNEQFF. The CDR3 DNA follows: TGTGCCTGGCAGATAGCGGGGTCCTACAATGAGCAGTTCTTC.

The V call is TRBV10-3, the J call TRBJ2-7, with D perhaps TRBD2 (6 bases). This CDR3 has 13 amino acids. The V gene's germline CDR1 is ENHRY and CDR2 SYGVKD. The V end lost 7 bases, the J end lost 2 bases, and 12 bases lay between the germline ends. CDR3 in amino acids: CAITPAGTYEQYF. The CDR3 nucleotides read TGTGCCATCACCCCCGCGGGGACCTACGAGCAGTACTTC.

This clone was detected a few times. The chain uses TRBV23-1 and TRBJ2-7; no definite D call. TRBV23-1 is marked as an open reading frame, function uncertain. CDR3 size: 12 residues. The V and J ends lost 2 bases and 5 bases respectively, with 7 bases between them. In nucleotides, the CDR3 is TGCGCCAGCAGTCAAGCCGAAGACGAGCAGTACTTC. Protein sequence: CASSQAEDEQYF.

For this clone: This may come from a read error, since a much larger clone is one base off. The V and J genes are TRBV7-3 and TRBJ2-3, with D uncertain. Germline V gene data show CDR1 as SGHTA and CDR2 as FQGTGA. The CDR3 length is 12 residues. Trimming shortened V by 3 bases and J by 1 base, and 2 bases separated the two germline ends. The CDR3 spells CASSFGTDTQYF. The CDR3 DNA sequence: TGTGCCAGCAGCTTTGGCACAGATACGCAGTATTTT.

The V gene is TRBV14, the J gene TRBJ1-4; D ambiguous. The CDR3 spans 13 residues. The ends were cut back, 6 bases at V and 7 bases at J, with 12 bases in the middle. Germline values: CDR1 SGHDN, CDR2 FVKESK. The CDR3 bases are TGTGCCAGCAGGAAGAGGGCCGGTGAAAAACTGTTTTTT. It translates to CASRKRAGEKLFF.

The rearrangement links TRBV28 to TRBJ1-1; 7 nucleotides align to TRBD1. CDR1 and CDR2 (germline): MDHEN, SYDVKM. V dropped 2 bases and J dropped 4; count of bases not matched to a gene: 7. This CDR3 contains 15 residues. The CDR3 region has the DNA TGTGCCAGCAGTTTAAGGGGGCAGGGCCCCACTGAAGCTTTCTTT. As protein: CASSLRGQGPTEAFF.

The chain links TRBV7-9 to TRBJ2-7; TRBD2 might be the D (5 bases). Germline V CDR1 and CDR2: SEHNR, FQNEAQ (reference sequence). The ends were cut back, 4 bases at V and 7 bases at J, with 14 bases in the middle. CDR3 length: 13 amino acids. The DNA of the CDR3 is TGTGCCAGCAGCTCCCAAGCGGTGACGGAGCAGTACTTC. Translated: CASSSQAVTEQYF.

CDR3 protein: CASSHGDTYNEQFF. CDR3 nucleotide sequence: TGTGCCAGCAGCCATGGGGACACTTACAATGAGCAGTTCTTC. This chain connects TRBV14 to TRBJ2-1, with a weak D call TRBD1 (6 bases). The germline V gene encodes CDR1 SGHDN and CDR2 FVKESK. Trimming stripped 3 bases from V and 4 bases from J, with 10 bases between. The CDR3 loop spans 14 amino acids.

The chain recombines TRBV9 with TRBJ2-5, with D maybe TRBD2 (6 bases). The germline CDR1 and CDR2 sequences are SGDLS and YYNGEE. The CDR3 runs to 16 residues. Between the trimmed V and J ends, which lost 4 bases and 2 bases, there was a span of 18 bases. Here the CDR3 reads CASSPWGLLEQETQYF. In DNA form, the CDR3 reads TGTGCCAGCAGCCCTTGGGGACTTCTCGAGCAAGAGACCCAGTACTTC.

This chain uses TRBV10-3 with TRBJ2-1; no clear D. The CDR3 has 14 residues. V lost 3 bases to trimming and J lost 6 bases, with 12 bases between them. Germline V gene lookup returns CDR1 ENHRY and CDR2 SYGVKD. The CDR3 DNA reads TGTGCCATCAGTGAAGGAGAGAGACTCAATGAGCAGTTCTTC. Translated: CAISEGERLNEQFF.

The sample holds a few counts of this clone. The CDR3 is CASSEDTYQETQYF. CDR3 nucleotide sequence: TGTGCCAGCAGTGAAGACACGTACCAAGAGACCCAGTACTTC. V gene TRBV6-1 combines with J gene TRBJ2-5; D remains unclear. Germline V CDR1 and CDR2: MNHNS, SASEGT. V lost 1 base and J lost 0, with 6 bases in between. The CDR3 runs 14 residues.

This chain connects TRBV30 to TRBJ2-5; tentatively, D is TRBD1 or TRBD2 (5 bases each). CDR3 length: 12 amino acids. Trimming cost V 5 bases and J 7 bases, with 14 bases left between them. CDR1 is GTSNPN, CDR2 SVGIG, per germline (reference sequence). CDR3 bases: TGTGCCTGGCGGGACCCAAGAGTGACCCAGTACTTC. It codes for CAWRDPRVTQYF.

The chain uses TRBV30 and TRBJ1-3, with D possibly TRBD1 on 6 matching bases. Germline loops: CDR1 GTSNPN, CDR2 SVGIG (reference sequence). Trimming left V 2 bases short and J 1 base short, with 9 bases between. There are 14 residues in the CDR3. DNA of the CDR3: TGTGCCTGGAGTCATACAGGGTCTGGAAACACCATATATTTT. It specifies CAWSHTGSGNTIYF.

This chain connects TRBV29-1 to TRBJ1-2; 7 nucleotides match TRBD1. J gave up 3 bases and V 2 bases, and 0 bases lay outside the gene matches. The CDR3 covers 12 residues. Germline V CDR1 and CDR2: SQVTM, ANQGSEA. The CDR3: CSVETGDYGYTF. CDR3 DNA: TGCAGCGTTGAAACAGGGGACTATGGCTACACCTTC.

This clone was recorded a few times. The rearrangement links TRBV4-3 to TRBJ1-5, with D unclear. Germline assignment: CDR1 LGHNA and CDR2 YSLEER. The CDR3 is 17 residues long. Trimming left V 0 bases short and J 1 base short, with 13 bases between. The CDR3 loop reads CASSQDRDRESNQPQHF. In DNA, the CDR3 is TGCGCCAGCAGCCAAGATCGCGATAGGGAAAGCAATCAGCCCCAGCATTTT.

This clone was detected a few times. The chain recombines TRBV4-1 with TRBJ2-3, with D possibly being TRBD2 (7 bases). CDR1 is MGHRA, CDR2 YSYEKL, per germline. The CDR3 contains 17 residues. V lost 4 bases to trimming and J lost 2 bases, with 19 bases between them. DNA for the CDR3: TGCGCCAGCAGCCCCCTGGGGGCTAGCGGTTTCACAGATACGCAGTATTTT. This translates into CASSPLGASGFTDTQYF.

This clone occurred a few times. The rearrangement joins TRBV28 to TRBJ1-2; 7 nucleotides agree with TRBD1. V shed 7 bases, J shed 1 base, and the junction held 15 bases outside the gene matches. CDR1 is MDHEN and CDR2 is SYDVKM in the germline V gene. The CDR3 has 17 residues. DNA of the CDR3: TGTGCCAGCACCGTGGGATTGGACAGGAGAAGTAACTATGGCTACACCTTC. Its protein product is CASTVGLDRRSNYGYTF.

The chain employs TRBV4-1 and TRBJ2-5; possibly TRBD1 for D (6 bases). This CDR3 has 16 residues. In germline, CDR1 is MGHRA, CDR2 YSYEKL. V lost 3 bases and J lost 5, with 19 bases in between. This CDR3 reads CASSQATGTRRETQYF. The CDR3, as DNA: TGCGCCAGCAGCCAGGCCACCGGGACACGGCGGGAGACCCAGTACTTC.

V usage is TRBV14 and J usage is TRBJ2-7, with TRBD2 matching 13 bases. Trimming removed 4 bases from V and 3 bases from J; junction bases left unmatched: 0. Germline V CDR1 and CDR2: SGHDN, FVKESK. This CDR3 is 14 amino acids long. The CDR3 region is CASSRTSGSYEQYF. In DNA, the CDR3 is TGTGCCAGCAGCCGGACTAGCGGGAGCTACGAGCAGTACTTC.

This clone has more than one count but fewer than ten. The gene calls are TRBV30 and TRBJ2-1, with TRBD2 matching 7 bases. The CDR3 length is 17 residues. The junction had 10 bases not matched to a gene; V was cut back by 2 bases and J by 0 bases. Germline CDR1 is GTSNPN and CDR2 is SVGIG (reference sequence). In nucleotides, the CDR3 is TGTGCCTGGAGTCCGGGCGGCGGGAGAAGCTCCTACAATGAGCAGTTCTTC. It yields the protein CAWSPGGGRSSYNEQFF.

The gene calls are TRBV7-6 and TRBJ2-5; 7 nucleotides align to TRBD1. Per the germline V gene, CDR1 is SGHVS and CDR2 is FNYEAQ. V gave up 4 bases and J gave up 0 bases; unmatched junction bases: 5. The CDR3 runs to 15 residues. CDR3 loop: CASSSSGQNQETQYF. The DNA for the CDR3 is TGTGCCAGCAGCTCATCGGGACAGAACCAAGAGACCCAGTACTTC.

The V call is TRBV27, the J call TRBJ2-1; D may be TRBD2 (6 bases). Germline V gene sequence: CDR1 MNHEY, CDR2 SMNVEV (reference sequence). Trimming pared 2 bases from V and 6 bases from J, leaving 14 bases between. The CDR3 length is 15 residues. The CDR3 is CASSLAGPTINEQFF. CDR3 nucleotides: TGTGCCAGCAGTTTAGCGGGACCTACAATCAATGAGCAGTTCTTC.